This T cell receptor (beta chain) is drawn from a study of T-cell memory formation after mild COVID-19 (dated by TCRdb to the early 2020s). Context from the whole study: Most TCR sequence clusters were specific to one of the two donors. Longitudinal TCRalpha and TCRbeta repertoire sequencing tracked T-cell clones expanding and contracting after mild COVID-19 in two donors. Two young, previously healthy adult volunteers made up the cohort, one male and one female. What the study reported, not specific to this receptor: The second-wave clones that peaked on day 37 were not confirmed to be SARS-CoV-2 specific. The detection of some responding clones in pre-infection memory suggests that pre-existing cross-reactive memory T cells joined the SARS-CoV-2 response. Balanced CD4/CD8 phenotypes were observed for clones contracting from day 15 to 85, whereas a bias towards CD4+ was observed for a second wave of clones expanding from day 15 to 37. Only two mild cases were covered in the study, and larger cohorts including severe cases with pre-infection samples were considered necessary. Contracting CD4+ clones were found mainly in CM and EM memory subsets, while CD8+ clones were enriched in EMRA.

This clonotype was counted a few times. It has no known antigen specificity. Within one base of it there is no much larger clone, and no base qualities were kept. Reading the germline V gene (reference sequence) gives CDR1 MNHEY and CDR2 SMNVEV. The V end gives up 7 bases and the J end 0 bases, leaving 6 bases in the junction not matched to a gene. The CDR3, cysteine through phenylalanine, is 15 amino acids long. Of the read, only the CDR3 DNA is kept; its 45 bases are in frame from base 1. Sequenced on an Illumina NovaSeq 6000. cDNA libraries for TCRalpha and TCRbeta were prepared by 5'RACE using constant-segment primers, with sample barcodes and unique molecular identifiers added. Trizol reagent was used to extract RNA from every sample. Amplification of the libraries took two PCR steps, and the second step added a second sample barcode plus Illumina TruSeq adapters. Sequencing of libraries was performed on an Illumina NovaSeq with 2 x 150 bp paired-end reads. The published analysis was carried out like this. The reads were demultiplexed and collapsed into UMI-guided consensus sequences using migec v1.2.7. With mixcr v2.1.11, UMI consensuses were aligned to TRA and TRB V and J templates and assembled into clonotypes. Expanded or contracted clonotypes were those called significant by both edgeR and NoisET, with noise models trained on biological replicates. edgeR calls used a false discovery rate-adjusted p below 0.01 and a log2 fold-change threshold of 1. As an exploratory analysis of dynamics, PCA with hierarchical clustering was applied to max-normalized trajectories of the 1000 most abundant clonotypes. Separately sequenced CD4+ and CD8+ repertoires were used to assign a CD4 or CD8 phenotype to each responding clone. Clones were called with MiXCR by TCRdb after fastp trimmed the public reads at Q25, and only in-frame beta chains were retained. Each CDR3 protein gets just one entry, which takes the most common genes and DNA from the rows behind it. The V and J calls were not made by the authors but by TCRdb's processing. This sample lists 90,000 to 120,000 distinct CDR3 sequences; 13% to 15% were detected once. In total, the top ten clones hold 35% to 50% of the sample.

Ficoll-Paque density gradient centrifugation was used to isolate PBMCs. Recombination connected TRBV27 to TRBJ2-1; 7 junctional bases match TRBD1. The clonotype was recovered from a man aged 18 to 30 who had mild COVID-19 (a few samples of this study predate the infection). The sample titles of this study are shuffled in the database, so cell type and time point are left out; the donor was told from shared clones. The sample taken for sequencing was PBMCs or a T cell subset sorted from them (not recorded which). The CDR3 here reads CASTQRGPSYNEQFF. In nucleotides, the sequence is TGTGCCAGCACCCAAAGGGGGCCCTCCTACAATGAGCAGTTCTTC.